This T cell receptor (beta chain) stems from a study of OX40 agonist ivuxolimab in advanced cancers. Broader study findings: Expansion of clones was among the lowest in partial responders at 0.1-3.0 mg/kg.

To note about this clone: Its specificity is not known. The conserved phenylalanine or tryptophan normally closing the CDR3 is absent here, so this likely arose from a read error. The DNA is left out, because the CDR3 cannot be placed on it with certainty; the CDR3 is given as TCRdb lists it.

Blood draws occurred at baseline, cycle 4 day 1, and cycle 7 day 1. Assay used: immunoSEQ multiplex PCR; TCRdb lists only in-frame clones, some missing. Of about 99,000 clones in the sample, more than 95% are singletons; the top ten hold about 2%. The CDR3 contains 12 residues when both ends are counted. Germline assignment: CDR1 SGHNT and CDR2 YYREEE (reference sequence). The V call is TRBV5-4, the J call TRBJ2-7; the D segment call TRBD2 is taken from the table without a DNA check. The source material was CD4+ or CD8+ T cells sorted from blood, sampled in a trial of the OX40 agonist ivuxolimab. This TCR came from an adult with an advanced solid tumor such as melanoma, head and neck, liver or kidney cancer. This chain's CDR3 is CASSSSSYEEYS.